This TCR beta chain was found in a study of cytomegalovirus exposure and HLA in healthy donors. The assay was immunoSEQ multiplex PCR, and TCRdb's table has in-frame clones only and misses some. The data hold under 400,000 clones, with 86% observed a single time. Germline CDR1 SGHDT, CDR2 YYEEEE. Trimming cost V 4 bases and J 8 bases; bases outside gene matches: 15. CDR3 length equals 17 residues. Donors were drawn from the approximately 130-subject validation cohort, separate from the approximately 670-subject first cohort. Sequenced input: PBMCs. This rearrangement joins TRBV5-6 to TRBJ2-1; 10 bases fit TRBD2. This receptor was identified in a woman in her late teens or twenties in good health and CMV-seronegative. The CDR3 bases are TGTGCCAGCAGCGCCCTTAGCGGGGGGTACTCGGGGGATGAGCAGTTCTTC. Translated: CASSALSGGYSGDEQFF.